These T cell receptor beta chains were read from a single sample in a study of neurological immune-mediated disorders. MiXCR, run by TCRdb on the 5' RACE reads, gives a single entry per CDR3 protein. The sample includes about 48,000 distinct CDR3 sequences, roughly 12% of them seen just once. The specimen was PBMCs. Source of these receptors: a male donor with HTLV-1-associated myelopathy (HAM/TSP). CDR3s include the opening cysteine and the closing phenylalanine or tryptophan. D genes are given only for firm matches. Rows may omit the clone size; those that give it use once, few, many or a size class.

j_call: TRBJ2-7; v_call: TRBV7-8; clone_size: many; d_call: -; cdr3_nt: TGTGCCAGCAGTCTAGACCAAACGCGCGAGCAGTACTTC; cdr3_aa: CASSLDQTREQYF
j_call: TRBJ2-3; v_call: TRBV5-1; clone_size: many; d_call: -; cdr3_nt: TGCGCCAGCAGCTTAACCAGACGCACAGATACGCAGTATTTT; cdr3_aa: CASSLTRRTDTQYF
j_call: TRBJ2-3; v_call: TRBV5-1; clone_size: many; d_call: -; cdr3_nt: TGCGCCAGCAGCTTCCCAGGTGCAGATACGCAGTATTTT; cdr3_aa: CASSFPGADTQYF
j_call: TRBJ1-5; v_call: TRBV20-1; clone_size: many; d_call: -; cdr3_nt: TGCAGTGCTGCCACCCGAGAGGCAGGGGTTCAGCCCCAGCATTTT; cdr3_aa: CSAATREAGVQPQHF
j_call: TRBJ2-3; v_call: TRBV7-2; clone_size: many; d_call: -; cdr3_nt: TGTGCCAGCAGCTTAAGGGCCCCAGGAGGCACAGATACGCAGTATTTT; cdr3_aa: CASSLRAPGGTDTQYF
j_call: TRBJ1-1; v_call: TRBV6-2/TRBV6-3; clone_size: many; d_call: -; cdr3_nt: TGTGCCAGCAGTTACCCCCCGGGGGGCGCTGAAGCTTTCTTT; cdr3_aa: CASSYPPGGAEAFF
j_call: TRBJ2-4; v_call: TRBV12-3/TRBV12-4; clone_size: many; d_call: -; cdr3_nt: TGTGCCAGCAGTTTTTGGAGCGCTCTAGCCAAAAACATTCAGTACTTC; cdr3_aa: CASSFWSALAKNIQYF
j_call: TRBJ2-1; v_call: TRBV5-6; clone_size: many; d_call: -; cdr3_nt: TGTGCCAGCAGCTTGTGGCAAGGGAGCTCCTACAATGAGCAGTTCTTC; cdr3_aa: CASSLWQGSSYNEQFF
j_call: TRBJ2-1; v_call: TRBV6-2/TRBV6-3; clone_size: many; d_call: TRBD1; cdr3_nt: TGTGCCAGCAGTACACGCCGCCGACAGGGCCTCTACAATGAGCAGTTCTTC; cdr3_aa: CASSTRRRQGLYNEQFF
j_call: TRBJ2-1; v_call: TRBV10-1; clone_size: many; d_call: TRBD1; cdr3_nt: TGCGCCAGCAGTGGCGGACAGGGAACCTACAATGAGCAGTTCTTC; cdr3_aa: CASSGGQGTYNEQFF
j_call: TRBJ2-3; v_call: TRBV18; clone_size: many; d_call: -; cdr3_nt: TGTGCCAGCTCACCAGGGATCACAGATACGCAGTATTTT; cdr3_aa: CASSPGITDTQYF
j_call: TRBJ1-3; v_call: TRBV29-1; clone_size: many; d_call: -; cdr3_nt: TGCAGCTATAGTCAAAGCTCTGGAAACACCATATATTTT; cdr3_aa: CSYSQSSGNTIYF
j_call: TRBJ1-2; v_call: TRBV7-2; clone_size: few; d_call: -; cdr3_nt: TGTGCCAGCAGCTTAGTGGGCAGCTTAGCTAACTATGGCTACACCTTC; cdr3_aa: CASSLVGSLANYGYTF
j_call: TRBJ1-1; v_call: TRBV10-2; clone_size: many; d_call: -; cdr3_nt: TGCGCCAGCAGTGAGGCAGGGAGGACTGAAGCTTTCTTT; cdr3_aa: CASSEAGRTEAFF
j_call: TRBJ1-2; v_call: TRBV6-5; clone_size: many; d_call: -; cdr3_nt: TGTGCCAGCAGTTACTCTAGCCGGCGCGCCTATGGCTACACCTTC; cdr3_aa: CASSYSSRRAYGYTF
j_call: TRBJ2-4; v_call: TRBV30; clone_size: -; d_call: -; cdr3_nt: TGTGCCTGGAACGGACCCAAAAACATTCAGTACTTC; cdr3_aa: CAWNGPKNIQYF
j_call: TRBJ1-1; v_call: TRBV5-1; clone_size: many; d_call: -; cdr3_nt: TGCGCCAGCAGCTTGGGGCAGGGAGGGGTCACTGAAGCTTTCTTT; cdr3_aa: CASSLGQGGVTEAFF
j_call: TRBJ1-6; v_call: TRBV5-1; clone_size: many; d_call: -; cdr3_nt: TGCGCCAGCAGCTCCGCCCCTGGATCATCCCGGGGTTCACCCCTCCACTTT; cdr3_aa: CASSSAPGSSRGSPLHF
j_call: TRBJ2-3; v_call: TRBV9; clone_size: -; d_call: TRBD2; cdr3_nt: TGTGCCAGCAGCGTATCCACTAGCGGCTCCACAGATACGCAGTATTTT; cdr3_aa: CASSVSTSGSTDTQYF
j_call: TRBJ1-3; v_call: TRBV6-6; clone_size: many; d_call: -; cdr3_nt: TGTGCCAGCAGTTACGTCGCCTCTGGAAACACCATATATTTT; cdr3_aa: CASSYVASGNTIYF
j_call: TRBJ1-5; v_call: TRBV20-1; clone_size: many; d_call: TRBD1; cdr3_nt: TGCAGTGCTCTCAGAATGAAGGGGGCCCAATATAGCAATCAGCCCCAGCATTTT; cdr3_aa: CSALRMKGAQYSNQPQHF
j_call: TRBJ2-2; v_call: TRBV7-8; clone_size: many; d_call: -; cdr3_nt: TGTGCCAGCAGCCCCCTGACAGGTTCCCCCAACGGGGAGCTGTTTTTT; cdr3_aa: CASSPLTGSPNGELFF
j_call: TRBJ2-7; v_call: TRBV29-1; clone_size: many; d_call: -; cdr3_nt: TGCAGCGTACCGGGAGTAAGCTCCTACGAGCAGTACTTC; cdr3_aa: CSVPGVSSYEQYF
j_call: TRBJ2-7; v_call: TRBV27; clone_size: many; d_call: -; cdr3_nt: TGTGCCAGCAGTGGGGCCTCCCTAGGCCCCTACGAGCAGTACTTC; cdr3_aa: CASSGASLGPYEQYF
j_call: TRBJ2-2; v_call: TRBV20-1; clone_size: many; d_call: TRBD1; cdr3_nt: TGCAGTGCTAGCCTAATAAAGACAGGGGCCGGGGAGCTGTTTTTT; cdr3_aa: CSASLIKTGAGELFF
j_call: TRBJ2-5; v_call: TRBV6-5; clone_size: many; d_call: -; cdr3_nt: TGTGCCAGCAGTTACTCGAGGGCAGTCCAAGAGACCCAGTACTTC; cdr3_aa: CASSYSRAVQETQYF
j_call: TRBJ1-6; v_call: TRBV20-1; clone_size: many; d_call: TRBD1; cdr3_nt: TGCAGTGGAAACAGGGGTCTTTCACCCCTCCACTTT; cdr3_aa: CSGNRGLSPLHF
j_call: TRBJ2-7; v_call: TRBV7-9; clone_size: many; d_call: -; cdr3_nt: TGTGCCAGCAGCCATAAACCCTACGAGCAGTACTTC; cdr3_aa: CASSHKPYEQYF
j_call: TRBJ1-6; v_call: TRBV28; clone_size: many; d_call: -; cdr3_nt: TGTGCCAGCAGTTTACCGGCTCGGGGCTCACCCCTCCACTTT; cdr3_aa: CASSLPARGSPLHF